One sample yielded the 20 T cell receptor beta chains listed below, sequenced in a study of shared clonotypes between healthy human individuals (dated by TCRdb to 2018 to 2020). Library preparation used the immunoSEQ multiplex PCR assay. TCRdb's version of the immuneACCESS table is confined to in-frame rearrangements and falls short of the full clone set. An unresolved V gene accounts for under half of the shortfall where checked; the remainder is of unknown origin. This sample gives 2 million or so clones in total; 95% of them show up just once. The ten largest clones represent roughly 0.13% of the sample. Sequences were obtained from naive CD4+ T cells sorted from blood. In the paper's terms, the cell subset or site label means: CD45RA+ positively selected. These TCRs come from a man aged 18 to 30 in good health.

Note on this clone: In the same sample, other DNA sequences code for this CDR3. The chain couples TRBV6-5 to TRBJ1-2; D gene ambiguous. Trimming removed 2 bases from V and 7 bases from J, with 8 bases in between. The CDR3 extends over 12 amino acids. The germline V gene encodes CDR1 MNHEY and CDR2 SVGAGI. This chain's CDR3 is CASSYRTGGYTF. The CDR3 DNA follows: TGTGCCAGCAGTTACCGGACCGGTGGCTACACCTTC.

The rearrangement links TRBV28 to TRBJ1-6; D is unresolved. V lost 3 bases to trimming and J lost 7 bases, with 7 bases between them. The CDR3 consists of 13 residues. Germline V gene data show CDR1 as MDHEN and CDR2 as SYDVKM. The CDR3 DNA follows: TGTGCCAGCAGTTTTAGGGTAAATTCACCCCTCCACTTT. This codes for CASSFRVNSPLHF.

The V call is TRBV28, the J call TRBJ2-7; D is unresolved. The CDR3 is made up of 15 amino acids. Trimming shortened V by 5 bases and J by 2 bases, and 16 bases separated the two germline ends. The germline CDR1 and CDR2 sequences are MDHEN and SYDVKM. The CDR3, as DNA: TGTGCCAGCAGTCCCTCGGACCTTTTGACCTACGAGCAGTACTTC. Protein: CASSPSDLLTYEQYF.

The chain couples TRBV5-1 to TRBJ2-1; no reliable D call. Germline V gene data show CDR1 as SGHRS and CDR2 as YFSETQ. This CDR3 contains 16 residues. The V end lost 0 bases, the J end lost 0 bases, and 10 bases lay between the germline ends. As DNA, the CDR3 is TGCGCCAGCAGCTTGGCTCCCAACCCCTCCTACAATGAGCAGTTCTTC. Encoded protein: CASSLAPNPSYNEQFF.

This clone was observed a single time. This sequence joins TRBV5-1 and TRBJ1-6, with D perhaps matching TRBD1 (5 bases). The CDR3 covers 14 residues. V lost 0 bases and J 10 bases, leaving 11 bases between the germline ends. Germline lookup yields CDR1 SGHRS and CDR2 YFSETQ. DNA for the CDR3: TGCGCCAGCAGCTTGGTCGGGACGCTGTCACCCCTCCACTTT. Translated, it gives CASSLVGTLSPLHF.

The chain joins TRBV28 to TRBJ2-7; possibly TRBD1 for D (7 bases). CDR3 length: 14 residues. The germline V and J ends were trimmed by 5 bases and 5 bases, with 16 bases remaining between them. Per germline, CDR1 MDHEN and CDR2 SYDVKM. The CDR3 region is CASSQTGASDEQYF. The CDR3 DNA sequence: TGTGCCAGCAGTCAAACAGGGGCTAGCGACGAGCAGTACTTC. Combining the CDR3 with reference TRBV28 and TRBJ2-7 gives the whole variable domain DVKVTQSSRYLVKRTGEKVFLECVQDMDHENMFWYRQDPGLGLRLIYFSYDVKMKEKGDIPEGYSVSREKKERFSLILESASTNQTSMYLCASSQTGASDEQYFGPGTRLTVT.

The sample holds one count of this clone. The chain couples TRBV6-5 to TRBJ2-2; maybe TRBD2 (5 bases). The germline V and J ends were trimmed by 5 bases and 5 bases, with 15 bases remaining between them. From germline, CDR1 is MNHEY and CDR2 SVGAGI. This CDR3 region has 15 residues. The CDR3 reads CASSTEGLGTGELFF. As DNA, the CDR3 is TGTGCCAGCAGTACAGAGGGTCTGGGTACCGGGGAGCTGTTTTTT.

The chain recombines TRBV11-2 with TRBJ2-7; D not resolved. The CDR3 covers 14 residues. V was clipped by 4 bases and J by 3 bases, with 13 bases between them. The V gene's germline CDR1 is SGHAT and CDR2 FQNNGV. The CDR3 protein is CASSSWVSGYEQYF. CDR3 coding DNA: TGTGCCAGCAGCTCATGGGTCTCGGGCTACGAGCAGTACTTC.

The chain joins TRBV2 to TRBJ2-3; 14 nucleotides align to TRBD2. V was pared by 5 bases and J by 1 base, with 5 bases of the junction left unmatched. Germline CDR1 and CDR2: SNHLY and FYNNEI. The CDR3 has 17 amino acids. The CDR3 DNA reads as TGTGCCAGCAGTATCGGACTAGCGGGAGGCCGCACAGATACGCAGTATTTT. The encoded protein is CASSIGLAGGRTDTQYF.

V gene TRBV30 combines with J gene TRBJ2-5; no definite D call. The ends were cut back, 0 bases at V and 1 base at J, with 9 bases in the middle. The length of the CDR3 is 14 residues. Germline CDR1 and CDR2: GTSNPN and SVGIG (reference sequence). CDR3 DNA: TGTGCCTGGAGTGTACGCAGGTCCCAAGAGACCCAGTACTTC. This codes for CAWSVRRSQETQYF.

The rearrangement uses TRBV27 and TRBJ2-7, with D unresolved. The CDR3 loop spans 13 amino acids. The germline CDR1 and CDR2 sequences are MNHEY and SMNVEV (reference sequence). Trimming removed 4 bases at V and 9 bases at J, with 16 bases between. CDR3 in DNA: TGTGCCAGCAGTTACGACGGACCGCTGGGGCAGTACTTC. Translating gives CASSYDGPLGQYF.

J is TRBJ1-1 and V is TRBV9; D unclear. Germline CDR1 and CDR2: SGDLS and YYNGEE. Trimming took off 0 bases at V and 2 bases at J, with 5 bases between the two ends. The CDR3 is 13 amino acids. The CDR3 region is CASSVDYNTEAFF. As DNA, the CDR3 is TGTGCCAGCAGCGTAGATTACAACACTGAAGCTTTCTTT.

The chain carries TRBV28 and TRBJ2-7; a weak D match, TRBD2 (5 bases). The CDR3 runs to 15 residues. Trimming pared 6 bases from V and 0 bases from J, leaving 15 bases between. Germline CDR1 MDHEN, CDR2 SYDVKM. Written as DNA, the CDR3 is TGTGCCAGCAGCCCTCCACCCGGGAACTCCTACGAGCAGTACTTC. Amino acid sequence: CASSPPPGNSYEQYF.

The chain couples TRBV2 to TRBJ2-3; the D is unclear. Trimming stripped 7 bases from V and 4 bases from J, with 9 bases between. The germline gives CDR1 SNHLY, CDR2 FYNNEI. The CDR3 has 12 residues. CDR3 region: CASTTLPDTQYF. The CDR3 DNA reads TGTGCCAGCACTACCCTTCCAGATACGCAGTATTTT.

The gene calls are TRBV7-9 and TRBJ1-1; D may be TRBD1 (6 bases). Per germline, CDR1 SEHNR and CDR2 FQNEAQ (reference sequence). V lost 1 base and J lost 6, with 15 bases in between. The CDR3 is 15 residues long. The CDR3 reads CASSLVRDKYSEAFF. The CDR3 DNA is TGTGCCAGCAGCTTAGTTCGGGACAAATATTCTGAAGCTTTCTTT.

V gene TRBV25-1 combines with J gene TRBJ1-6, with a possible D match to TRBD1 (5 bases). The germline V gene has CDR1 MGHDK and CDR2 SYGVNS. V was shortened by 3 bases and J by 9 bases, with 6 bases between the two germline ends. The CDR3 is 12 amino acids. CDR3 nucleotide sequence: TGTGCCAGCAGTGAGCAGGGTTCACCCCTCCACTTT. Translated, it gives CASSEQGSPLHF. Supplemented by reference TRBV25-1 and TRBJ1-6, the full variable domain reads EADIYQTPRYLVIGTGKKITLECSQTMGHDKMYWYQQDPGMELHLIHYSYGVNSTEKGDLSSESTVSRIRTEHFPLTLESARPSHTSQYLCASSEQGSPLHFGNGTRLTVT.

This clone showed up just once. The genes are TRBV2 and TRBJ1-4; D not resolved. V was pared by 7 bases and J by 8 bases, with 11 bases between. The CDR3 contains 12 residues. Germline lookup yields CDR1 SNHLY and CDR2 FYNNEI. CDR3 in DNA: TGTGCCAGCAATGTACAGAAGGAAAAACTGTTTTTT. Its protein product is CASNVQKEKLFF.

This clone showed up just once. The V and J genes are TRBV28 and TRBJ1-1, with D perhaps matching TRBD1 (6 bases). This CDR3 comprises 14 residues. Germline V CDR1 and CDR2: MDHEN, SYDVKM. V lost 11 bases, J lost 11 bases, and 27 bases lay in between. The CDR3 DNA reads TGTGCCGGAAGTGCCGGGACATCTAACCTGGGGGCTTTCTTT. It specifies CAGSAGTSNLGAFF.

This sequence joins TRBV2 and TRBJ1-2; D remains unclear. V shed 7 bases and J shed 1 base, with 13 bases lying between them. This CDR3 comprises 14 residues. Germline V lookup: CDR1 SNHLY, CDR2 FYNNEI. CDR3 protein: CASTSTPLNYGYTF. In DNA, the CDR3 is TGTGCCAGCACTAGCACACCCCTTAACTATGGCTACACCTTC.

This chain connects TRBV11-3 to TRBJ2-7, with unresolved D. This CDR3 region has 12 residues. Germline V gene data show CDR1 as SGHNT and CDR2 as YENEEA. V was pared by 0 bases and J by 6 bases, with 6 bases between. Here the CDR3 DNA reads TGTGCCAGCAGCTTAGAATTGGGCGAGCAGTACTTC. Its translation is CASSLELGEQYF.